Included here is one T cell receptor beta chain sequence, with context. Its antigen is currently not known. Nothing much larger sits one base from this clone, and base qualities are not available. The sample belongs to a study of T cells in Graves' hyperthyroidism and ophthalmopathy (dated by TCRdb to about 2019). Context from the whole study: Peripheral blood samples were taken at initial diagnosis, before any treatment was given. An independent validation cohort of some 18 hyperthyroidism patients and about 15 patients who later progressed to ophthalmopathy tested prospective prediction of ophthalmopathy. The paper reports TCR Vbeta CDR3 sequencing of 135 peripheral blood samples: around 45 ophthalmopathy, fewer than 80 hyperthyroidism and 17 progressor patients. The 75 to 100 discovery patients were randomly divided into training and test sets at a 7:3 ratio. TCR V-J signatures able to tell the groups apart were searched for in a discovery cohort of around 95 patients, of whom around 43 had Graves' ophthalmopathy and roughly 57 had stable Graves' hyperthyroidism. The study also compared thyroid tissue and blood T-cell repertoires from several Graves' hyperthyroidism patients. Once sampling was done, hyperthyroidism patients were given methimazole at a starting dose of 30 mg daily, whereas ophthalmopathy patients were given high-dose intravenous methylprednisolone. What the work shows at the level of the full study, not this receptor alone: Sample size was not statistically predetermined, and blinding of investigators to group allocation was not performed. In validation, the model predicted progression to ophthalmopathy a median of around 6.5 months before onset, with approximately 71% sensitivity and about 75% specificity. In cross-validation, a model built on a 13 V-J signature told ophthalmopathy apart from stable hyperthyroidism with 85% to 90% sensitivity and approximately 81% specificity, and in testing the same model reached 80%/75%. Most expanded thyroid clonotypes (frequency above 0.001) were also detected in blood, a finding suggesting that blood repertoires may reflect thyroid immune responses.

The TCR beta CDR3 regions were amplified from the RNA transcripts. A first-round RT-PCR of the TCR CDR3 used the HTBI primer set with the Qiagen OneStep RT-PCR kit. A second multiplex PCR round built the libraries, followed by size selection and purification. The libraries were sequenced on an Illumina HiSeq2000 using paired-end 100 bp reads. The published analysis was carried out like this. Raw data were processed with SOAPnuke, discarding reads with adapters, uncalled bases, mean Phred below 15, or no exact constant-primer or identifier match. High-quality paired reads were merged with COPE v1.2.5, and unique nucleotide sequences were defined as clonotypes. MiTCR v1.1 was used to align the clonotypes against IMGT TRBV, TRBD and TRBJ reference segments. The analysis included only V-J combinations with a frequency above 0.0001, which together covered around 99% of the repertoires. A TCS score was defined as the ratio of F50 (clonal expansion) to E x V (chaos), with BLOSUM62-based TCRdist applied between CDR3 peptides within each V-J. Welch's t-statistics and random forest reduced around 550 V-J features to 13, which were used in a naive Bayes classifier (R e1071). In-frame beta chains were kept once TCRdb had trimmed the public reads at Q25 with fastp and called clones with MiXCR. Every entry covers one CDR3 protein and lists the most common genes and DNA from its rows. None of the V and J calls come from the authors' own analysis; TCRdb made them. Recorded for this sample are roughly 380,000 distinct CDR3 sequences; roughly 18% of them occurred a single time. In total, the top ten clones hold around 16% of the sample.

The junction shows trimming of 1 base on V and 0 bases on J, plus 7 bases between the germline ends. Sequences SGHTA (CDR1) and FQGNSA (CDR2) are obtained from the germline V gene. From its cysteine to its phenylalanine, the CDR3 spans 15 amino acids. Kept here is only the CDR3 DNA, which spans 45 bases and is read in frame from base 1. In the ophthalmopathy patients, disease was moderately to severely active, with a Clinical Activity Score of 3 or more, a NOSPECS grade of 4 or more, and a duration of less than 3 months. Any patient with an uncontrolled infection, another autoimmune disease, pregnancy or lactation was excluded. Diagnoses were established on the basis of clinical symptoms, serum thyroxine and TRAb, thyroid ultrasound, and orbital computed tomography. PBMCs were isolated from 7.5 to 10 ml of fresh peripheral blood by Ficoll-Paque density gradient centrifugation. Total RNA was extracted using Trizol reagent, and RNA quality was assessed on an Agilent 2100 Bioanalyzer.

The sequence was collected from a woman between 40 and 50 years old with Graves' ophthalmopathy. Sequenced: blood. Rearrangement joined TRBV7-2 to TRBJ2-4, with no reliable assignment of the D segment. The CDR3 region has the sequence CASSLEGLAKNIQYF. At the DNA level, the sequence is TGTGCCAGCAGCTTAGAGGGTCTAGCCAAAAACATTCAGTACTTC.